The rows below give T cell receptor beta chains drawn from one sample of a study of blood T cell repertoires in COVID-19. Profiling relied on immunoSEQ multiplex PCR, and the TCRdb table lists in-frame clones only, not all of them. The top ten clones hold about 0.63% of a sample with 450,000 or so clones, 90% of them seen once. Sequenced sample: PBMCs or T cells enriched from blood (not recorded which). The receptors were sampled from a man younger than 35 who had recovered from COVID-19. Both conserved end residues are part of each CDR3. Fields, in order: V gene, J gene, CDR3 protein.

>TRBV10-3|TRBJ2-3
CAISEGTSGRTDTQYF
>TRBV2|TRBJ1-4
CASSEALLSGTNEKLFF
>TRBV12-3/TRBV12-4|TRBJ1-2
CASGDRVGYGYTF
>TRBV4-1|TRBJ2-1
CASSQHRLAVYNEQFF
>TRBV6-5|TRBJ1-1
CASSRTGARNTEAFF
>TRBV2|TRBJ1-1
CASRPRVGTEAFF
>TRBV5-5|TRBJ1-1
CASSSWGGNTEAFF
>TRBV27|TRBJ1-1
CASSPYARGVTEAFF
>TRBV10-3|TRBJ2-6
CAISSGGAGANVLTF
>TRBV6-4|TRBJ2-1
CASSDSGTKSYNEQFF
>TRBV5-1|TRBJ1-5
CASSLGPDRPNQPQHF
>TRBV18|TRBJ2-7
CASSGDYEQYF
>TRBV6-4|TRBJ2-3
CASSDSGLAGDTQYF
>TRBV3-1/TRBV3-2|TRBJ1-6
CASSVAGGDSPLHF
>TRBV2|TRBJ1-1
CASRKLGINTEAFF
>TRBV5-1|TRBJ1-4
CASSLDGDGKLFF
>TRBV10-3|TRBJ2-5
CAISESQETQYF
>TRBV5-5|TRBJ2-2
CASSWGTGFDTGELFF
>TRBV5-4|TRBJ2-3
CASSLDSLSTDTQYF
>TRBV30|TRBJ1-2
CAWRIPGTGSYGYTF
>TRBV7-2|TRBJ1-2
CASSLAAGRGPQGYTF
>TRBV10-2|TRBJ1-1
CASSGRDRGNTEAFF
>TRBV30|TRBJ1-6
CAWSGTGGSGSPLHF
>TRBV18|TRBJ1-6
CASSPSSGPNSPLHF
>TRBV2|TRBJ1-1
CASRGLRGGLSEAFF
>TRBV19|TRBJ1-2
CASKGGLDYGYTF
>TRBV28|TRBJ1-5
CASSASDRGRYQPQHF
>TRBV3-1/TRBV3-2|TRBJ2-3
CASGNGQRADTQYF
>TRBV18|TRBJ1-1
CASSLRTVETEAFF
>TRBV9|TRBJ1-3
CASSVGQQGNTIYF
>TRBV18|TRBJ1-2
CASSPLTTGNYGYTF
>TRBV19|TRBJ1-5
CASRPTGIYDQPQHF
>TRBV5-4|TRBJ2-3
CASSFGARGSTDTQYF
>TRBV7-2|TRBJ1-3
CASSLGGGNTIYF
>TRBV3-1/TRBV3-2|TRBJ1-5
CASSPNGGGGNQPQHF
>TRBV5-1|TRBJ1-4
CASSLGQTNEKLFF
>TRBV19|TRBJ1-5
CASSPLPGQGNQPQHF
>TRBV7-3|TRBJ1-1
CASSLSRGTEAFF
>TRBV11-2|TRBJ2-7
CASSLYTGGYEQYF
>TRBV7-9|TRBJ2-1
CASSESGTRYNEQFF
>TRBV2|TRBJ1-3
CASSRAQNGNTIYF
>TRBV5-1|TRBJ1-4
CASSLGLAPFGEKLFF
>TRBV10-3|TRBJ1-5
CAISPTGPYLTGNQPQHF
>TRBV11-2|TRBJ1-6
CASSLVWERNSPLHF
>TRBV3-1/TRBV3-2|TRBJ1-4
CASSLRGEDEKLFF
>TRBV27|TRBJ2-1
CASSPPSGRIHNEQFF
>TRBV6-5|TRBJ2-7
CASRQRLAGGYEQYF
>TRBV11-2|TRBJ2-7
CASSLVAGGVSSYEQYF
>TRBV6-5|TRBJ1-1
CASKGTVNTEAFF
>TRBV6-4|TRBJ2-2
CASSAFSGSNTGELFF
>TRBV5-1|TRBJ1-1
CASSLDPGGTEAFF
>TRBV20-1|TRBJ2-5
CSARRWETQYF
>TRBV6-6|TRBJ1-2
CASSPLAGIAIGYTF
>TRBV27|TRBJ1-4
CASSTTGTGYEKLFF